One and the same sample provided the 27 T cell receptor beta chains below, sequenced in a study of cytomegalovirus exposure and HLA in healthy donors. The PCR had 60 Vbeta and 13 Jbeta primers. Here immunoSEQ multiplex PCR was the method, and the copy in TCRdb shows in-frame clones only, minus some. The sample has approximately 160,000 clones, 77% seen once. Input material: PBMCs. These TCRs come from a woman in her thirties in good health and CMV-seropositive.

The chain combines TRBV4-3 with TRBJ1-4, with D possibly TRBD1 on 5 matching bases. Deletions cut 1 base from V and 0 bases from J, with 9 bases between. The germline V gene encodes CDR1 LGHNA and CDR2 YSLEER. The CDR3 runs to 16 residues. CDR3 nucleotide sequence: TGCGCCAGCAGCCAAGGACAGTGGGCAACTAATGAAAAACTGTTTTTT. Its translation: CASSQGQWATNEKLFF.

The V gene is TRBV28, the J gene TRBJ2-7, with TRBD2 matching over 7 bases. Looked up from germline, CDR1 is MDHEN and CDR2 is SYDVKM. The J segment lost 0 bases and the V segment lost 4 bases, leaving 15 bases of the junction unmatched. The CDR3 has 18 residues. CDR3 nucleotide sequence: TGTGCCAGCAGTTCCAGACGTAAAGCGGGAATTAGCTCCTACGAGCAGTACTTC. It yields the protein CASSSRRKAGISSYEQYF.

A few counts support this clone. The chain couples TRBV7-6 to TRBJ2-2, with 7 nucleotides matching TRBD2. Trimming at V came to 5 bases and at J to 4 bases, leaving 4 bases not matched to a gene. The CDR3 runs 14 residues. Germline V gene sequence: CDR1 SGHVS, CDR2 FNYEAQ. The DNA for the CDR3 is TGTGCCAGCAGCCGGAGCGGGACCACCGGGGAGCTGTTTTTT. It encodes CASSRSGTTGELFF.

This clone was counted a few times. The chain uses TRBV5-1 and TRBJ2-2, with 11 bases lining up with TRBD2. From germline, CDR1 is SGHRS and CDR2 YFSETQ. V dropped 4 bases and J dropped 0; count of bases not matched to a gene: 2. The CDR3 extends over 16 amino acids. The CDR3 DNA reads TGCGCCAGCAGCCCTAGCGGGAGGCCGAACACCGGGGAGCTGTTTTTT. This translates into CASSPSGRPNTGELFF.

The chain uses TRBV10-1 and TRBJ2-5; 8 positions match TRBD1. Per the germline V gene, CDR1 is WNHNN and CDR2 is SYGVQD (reference sequence). J gave up 5 bases and V 2 bases, and 10 bases lay outside the gene matches. The CDR3 loop spans 16 amino acids. CDR3 protein: CASSEGEDRVWETQYF. In nucleotides, the CDR3 is TGCGCCAGCAGTGAGGGCGAGGACAGGGTATGGGAGACCCAGTACTTC.

V and J are TRBV5-1 and TRBJ2-7, with D possibly matching TRBD1 (5 bases). This CDR3 is built from 13 residues. CDR1 is SGHRS, CDR2 YFSETQ, per germline. With 0 bases removed from V and 7 bases from J, the gap between germline ends came to 11 bases. In nucleotides, the CDR3 is TGCGCCAGCAGCTTGGCCATGGGGCAAGAGCAGTACTTC. Residues: CASSLAMGQEQYF.

The chain employs TRBV28 and TRBJ2-3; 9 bases align to TRBD1. This CDR3 is built from 15 residues. The V gene's germline CDR1 is MDHEN and CDR2 SYDVKM. The trim removed 6 bases at V and 2 bases at J, leaving 6 bases unmatched. In DNA form, the CDR3 reads TGTGCCAGCAGCCCGGGACAGGGCTACACAGATACGCAGTATTTT. This gives the protein CASSPGQGYTDTQYF.

This sequence joins TRBV19 and TRBJ1-5, with D possibly being TRBD1 (6 bases). Germline V gives CDR1 LNHDA, CDR2 SQIVND (reference sequence). The CDR3 contains 14 residues. Trimming took off 9 bases at V and 3 bases at J, with 15 bases between the two ends. This chain's CDR3 is CASVYRVDNQPQHF. In DNA, the CDR3 is TGTGCCAGCGTTTACAGGGTGGACAATCAGCCCCAGCATTTT.

The V call is TRBV5-4, the J call TRBJ2-3, with 11 bases identical to TRBD2. The CDR3 spans 16 residues. V lost 2 bases and J lost 2; bases outside the gene matches: 4. The germline CDR1 and CDR2 sequences are SGHNT and YYREEE (reference sequence). Here the CDR3 DNA reads TGTGCCAGCAGCTTACCACTAGCGGGGGTCACAGATACGCAGTATTTT. It is translated as CASSLPLAGVTDTQYF.

The V call is TRBV2, the J call TRBJ2-7, with TRBD2 matching 7 bases. Germline-derived CDR1 and CDR2 are SNHLY and FYNNEI. The CDR3 spans 12 residues. With 8 bases clipped from V and 3 bases from J, the junction kept 4 bases outside the gene matches. The CDR3: CASAGDGYEQYF. CDR3 nucleotides: TGTGCCAGCGCGGGAGATGGCTACGAGCAGTACTTC.

This clone was observed once. V and J are TRBV6-6 and TRBJ1-2; TRBD1 matches at 7 bases. Unmatched junction bases numbered 4, after V lost 5 bases and J lost 1 base. CDR1 is MNHNY, CDR2 SVGAGI, per germline (reference sequence). This CDR3 has 14 residues. The CDR3 sequence: CASSNRGLNYGYTF. For the CDR3, the DNA is TGTGCCAGCAGTAACAGGGGCCTTAACTATGGCTACACCTTC.

The rearrangement links TRBV7-2 to TRBJ2-3; tentatively, D is TRBD2 (6 bases). Germline CDR1 reads SGHTA; CDR2 reads FQGNSA. The CDR3 is made up of 17 amino acids. V was cut by 5 bases and J by 4 bases, with 22 bases left in between. The CDR3 nucleotides are TGTGCCAGCAGCCTGATGCTAGCGCTTCCGGGGGCAGATACGCAGTATTTT. Protein product: CASSLMLALPGADTQYF.

The genes are TRBV2 and TRBJ2-6; no clear D gene. The CDR3 is made up of 17 amino acids. V lost 7 bases and J 0 bases, leaving 16 bases between the germline ends. CDR1 and CDR2 (germline): SNHLY, FYNNEI. The CDR3 bases are TGTGCCAGCACCCGAGATGAGGCTAGCTCTGGGGCCAACGTCCTGACTTTC. Its translation: CASTRDEASSGANVLTF. The full variable domain, completed using reference TRBV2 and TRBJ2-6, is EPEVTQTPSHQVTQMGQEVILRCVPISNHLYFYWYRQILGQKVEFLVSFYNNEISEKSEIFDDQFSVERPDGSNFTLKIRSTKLEDSAMYFCASTRDEASSGANVLTFGAGSRLTVL.

This chain links TRBV4-2 with TRBJ2-7; 9 bases are shared with TRBD2. This CDR3 has 17 residues. Germline CDR1 reads LGHNA; CDR2 reads YNFKEQ. The junction had 9 bases not matched to a gene; V was cut back by 0 bases and J by 3 bases. CDR3 sequence reads: CASSQEGGREGLYEQYF. The CDR3 nucleotides read TGTGCCAGCAGCCAAGAAGGGGGGCGGGAGGGCCTCTACGAGCAGTACTTC.

This sequence joins TRBV7-8 and TRBJ2-5; tentative D call: TRBD1 (5 bases). V dropped 1 base and J dropped 4 bases, with 16 bases sitting between them. CDR3 length: 16 residues. CDR1 is SGHVS, CDR2 FQNEAQ, per germline. CDR3 protein: CASSLEAGIGLETQYF. DNA of the CDR3: TGTGCCAGCAGCTTAGAGGCAGGGATCGGGTTAGAGACCCAGTACTTC.

J is TRBJ2-3 and V is TRBV5-8; D is uncertain. The CDR3 totals 12 residues. CDR1 is SGHTS, CDR2 YDEGEE, per germline. Trimming pared 4 bases from V and 2 bases from J, leaving 5 bases between. CDR3 DNA: TGTGCCAGCAGCCCAAACACAGATACGCAGTATTTT. Translated: CASSPNTDTQYF.

V is TRBV14 and J is TRBJ1-1; 7 nucleotides match TRBD1. Germline V gene sequence: CDR1 SGHDN, CDR2 FVKESK. With V trimmed by 3 bases and J by 6 bases, 10 bases remained unmatched. The CDR3 consists of 15 residues. CDR3: CASSHLGQGVAEAFF. CDR3 nucleotide sequence: TGTGCCAGCAGCCATTTAGGCCAGGGGGTCGCTGAAGCTTTCTTT.

The chain joins TRBV9 to TRBJ2-1; D may be TRBD1 (6 bases). The germline V gene has CDR1 SGDLS and CDR2 YYNGEE. V was pared by 0 bases and J by 0 bases, with 10 bases between. The CDR3 loop spans 16 amino acids. The CDR3 sequence is CASSVVGGSSYNEQFF. Written as DNA, the CDR3 is TGTGCCAGCAGCGTAGTAGGGGGTAGCTCCTACAATGAGCAGTTCTTC.

With respect to this clone: Other DNA sequences in this sample translate to the same CDR3. The CDR3, as DNA: TGTGCCAGCAGTTCGGTATACGAGCAGTACTTC. It translates to CASSSVYEQYF. J is TRBJ2-7 and V is TRBV28; D remains unclear. The germline CDR1 and CDR2 sequences are MDHEN and SYDVKM. The CDR3 sequence is 11 residues long. Trimming removed 4 bases at V and 4 bases at J, with 5 bases between.

This clone was counted a few times. The chain has TRBV19 and TRBJ2-7; possibly TRBD2 for D (6 bases). CDR3 length: 15 residues. CDR1 is LNHDA and CDR2 is SQIVND in the germline V gene (reference sequence). The ends were cut back, 6 bases at V and 0 bases at J, with 15 bases in the middle. CDR3 amino acids: CASSRGLPSSYEQYF. The CDR3 nucleotides are TGTGCCAGTAGCCGGGGACTCCCCTCCTCCTACGAGCAGTACTTC.

The chain has TRBV2 and TRBJ2-5; tentatively, D is TRBD1 (6 bases). CDR1 and CDR2 (germline): SNHLY, FYNNEI. This CDR3 is 12 amino acids long. V was cut by 8 bases and J by 2 bases, with 9 bases left in between. CDR3 DNA: TGTGCCAGCGAAGGACAGCAAGAGACCCAGTACTTC. It translates to CASEGQQETQYF.

The chain joins TRBV11-2 to TRBJ2-7, with TRBD2 matching over 7 bases. Per the germline V gene, CDR1 is SGHAT and CDR2 is FQNNGV. J lost 2 bases, V lost 3 bases, and 13 bases had no gene match. CDR3 length: 17 amino acids. CDR3 nucleotides: TGTGCCAGCAGCTTCCCGTCGTGGCGGGGGAGGGCCTACGAGCAGTACTTC. The encoded protein is CASSFPSWRGRAYEQYF.

This chain connects TRBV5-1 to TRBJ2-5; 10 bases are shared with TRBD2. V gave up 2 bases and J gave up 5 bases; unmatched junction bases: 12. Per germline, CDR1 SGHRS and CDR2 YFSETQ. CDR3 length equals 17 residues. The CDR3 loop is CASSLSRDSGRRETQYF. For the CDR3, the DNA is TGCGCCAGCAGCTTAAGTCGGGATAGCGGGAGGCGCGAGACCCAGTACTTC.

This rearrangement joins TRBV11-3 to TRBJ1-2, with D perhaps matching TRBD1 (5 bases). Trimming cost V 1 base and J 5 bases, with 8 bases left between them. The CDR3 runs to 13 residues. The germline V gene has CDR1 SGHNT and CDR2 YENEEA. The CDR3 DNA reads TGTGCCAGCAGCTTAGTCGGGGGATATGGCTACACCTTC. Amino acid sequence: CASSLVGGYGYTF.

The V call is TRBV11-3, the J call TRBJ2-1, with 8 bases fitting TRBD2. This CDR3 contains 17 residues. The germline V gene encodes CDR1 SGHNT and CDR2 YENEEA. Trimming cost V 5 bases and J 6 bases; bases outside gene matches: 15. This chain's CDR3 is CASSKPGTRGVLNEQFF. Written as DNA, the CDR3 is TGTGCCAGCAGCAAACCTGGGACGCGGGGGGTTCTCAATGAGCAGTTCTTC.

The chain is built from TRBV29-1 and TRBJ2-3; D possibly corresponds to TRBD2 (5 bases). This CDR3 has 13 amino acids. Per germline, CDR1 SQVTM and CDR2 ANQGSEA. The V gene lost 3 bases and the J gene lost 2 bases, with 9 bases spanning the gap. CDR3 DNA: TGCAGCGTTGATCGGGGTTACACAGATACGCAGTATTTT. Its translation: CSVDRGYTDTQYF.

V and J are TRBV5-1 and TRBJ2-7; 7 bases are a match to TRBD1. Germline V gene data show CDR1 as SGHRS and CDR2 as YFSETQ. V trimming: 4 bases; J trimming: 0 bases; junction bases outside the gene matches: 7. The CDR3 loop spans 15 amino acids. CDR3 coding DNA: TGCGCCAGCAGCCCGGGGACAGTTTACTCCTACGAGCAGTACTTC. Amino acids: CASSPGTVYSYEQYF.